This record concerns one T cell receptor beta chain sequence. Its antigen is currently unknown. Profiling relied on immunoSEQ multiplex PCR, and the TCRdb table lists in-frame clones only, not all of them. The table has some 110,000 clones, around 81% seen once. The CDR3 loop spans 14 amino acids. CDR1 is MNHEY, CDR2 SVGAGI, per germline. V shed 8 bases, J shed 3 bases, and the junction held 8 bases outside the gene matches. The sample is drawn from a study of T cell responses to AZD1222 COVID-19 vaccine. Study background: Pooling of second doses given at about 4 or about 12 weeks was done.

Notes on the study in general: Seropositivity was recorded at baseline in only a handful of AZD1222 recipients.

The chain combines TRBV6-5 with TRBJ1-2; 8 nucleotides agree with TRBD1. The specimen was peripheral blood, collected on day 0 of AZD1222 vaccination. The TCR comes from an adult in good health. CDR3 nucleotides: TGTGCCAGCCGGGGACAGGAAGAGGACTATGGCTACACCTTC. It is translated as CASRGQEEDYGYTF.